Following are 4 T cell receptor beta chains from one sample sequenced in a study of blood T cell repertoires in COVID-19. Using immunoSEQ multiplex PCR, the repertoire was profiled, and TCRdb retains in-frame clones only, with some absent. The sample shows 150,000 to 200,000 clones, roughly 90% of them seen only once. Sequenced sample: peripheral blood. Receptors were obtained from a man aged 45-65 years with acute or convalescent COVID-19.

As DNA, the CDR3 is TGCAGCGTCAGGGAGGCAAAGAATTCACCCCTCCACTTT. Its translation: CSVREAKNSPLHF. This sequence joins TRBV29-1 and TRBJ1-6; D is perhaps TRBD1 (5 bases). Germline V gene lookup returns CDR1 SQVTM and CDR2 ANQGSEA. CDR3 length equals 13 residues. Trimming stripped 6 bases from V and 7 bases from J, with 13 bases between.

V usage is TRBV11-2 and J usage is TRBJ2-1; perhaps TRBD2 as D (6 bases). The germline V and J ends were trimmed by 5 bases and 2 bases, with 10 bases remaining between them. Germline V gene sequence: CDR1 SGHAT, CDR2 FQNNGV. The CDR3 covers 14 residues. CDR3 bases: TGTGCCAGCAGCCCTACGGGGGCCTACAATGAGCAGTTCTTC. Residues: CASSPTGAYNEQFF.

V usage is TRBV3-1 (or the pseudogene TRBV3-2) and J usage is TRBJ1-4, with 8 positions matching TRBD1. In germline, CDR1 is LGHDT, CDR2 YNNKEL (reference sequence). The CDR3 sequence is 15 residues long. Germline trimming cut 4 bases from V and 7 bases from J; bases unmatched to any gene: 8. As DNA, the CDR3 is TGTGCCAGCAGCCCCCGACAGGGGTCCTCTGAAAAACTGTTTTTT. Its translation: CASSPRQGSSEKLFF.

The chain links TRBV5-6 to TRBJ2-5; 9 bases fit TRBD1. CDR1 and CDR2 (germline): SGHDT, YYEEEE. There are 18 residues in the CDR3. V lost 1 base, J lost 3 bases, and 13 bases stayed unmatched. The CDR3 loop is CASSLWGGQGWPKETQYF. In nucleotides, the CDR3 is TGTGCCAGCAGCTTGTGGGGGGGACAGGGATGGCCGAAAGAGACCCAGTACTTC.